This TCR beta chain was sequenced for a study of OX40 agonist ivuxolimab in advanced cancers. The assay was immunoSEQ multiplex PCR, and TCRdb's table has in-frame clones only and misses some. In the table there are roughly 40,000 clones, 89% of which are singletons. There are 10 residues in the CDR3. Germline assignment: CDR1 DFQATT and CDR2 SNEGSKA (reference sequence). The J gene is TRBJ2-7, the V gene TRBV20-1; no definite D call. The sample in question was CD4+ or CD8+ T cells sorted from blood, obtained in a trial of the OX40 agonist ivuxolimab. This TCR came from an adult with an advanced solid tumor such as melanoma, head and neck, liver or kidney cancer. CDR3 DNA sequence: TGCAGCCCTACAGAGAACGAGCAGTACTTC. Amino acids: CSPTENEQYF.